A selection of T cell receptor beta chains follows, all from one sample in a study of blood T cell repertoires in COVID-19. Sequencing was performed with immunoSEQ multiplex PCR; in TCRdb, only in-frame clones are kept and a portion is missing. The profile shows approximately 250,000 clones, more than 75% of them singletons. The sequenced material came from peripheral blood. The origin of the receptors is a man aged 35-49 years with active or convalescent COVID-19. Both conserved end residues are part of each CDR3. A D gene is named only where the DNA matches it firmly. Expanded clones are given a class, and other clones once, few, many or no size at all.

>TRBD1|TRBV5-4|TRBJ1-2|-
TGTGCCAGCAGCCCCTACGCTTCAGGGGGCTATGGCTACACCTTC
CASSPYASGGYGYTF
>-|TRBV18|TRBJ2-2|once
TGTGCCAGCTCACCACTCTCAACTAGCGGGGAGCTGTTTTTT
CASSPLSTSGELFF
>-|TRBV7-7|TRBJ2-1|once
TGTGCCAGCAGCTTACAGGAAGCTGGCGAGCAGTTCTTC
CASSLQEAGEQFF
>TRBD1|TRBV2|TRBJ2-1|-
TGTGCCAGCAGTGAGACAGGGGTAGGGAACAATGAGCAGTTCTTC
CASSETGVGNNEQFF
>-|TRBV11-2|TRBJ2-1|-
TGTGCCAGCAGCCTGACTCCCCCCTTTGAGGGGGTTTATTATGAGCAGTTCTTC
CASSLTPPFEGVYYEQFF
>-|TRBV10-1|TRBJ2-1|-
TGCGCCAGCAGGGAAACCGGGGAAGGGGAGCAGTTCTTC
CASRETGEGEQFF
>-|TRBV5-5|TRBJ1-4|-
TGTGCCAGCCGTCCCCCGGCGGGTGAAAAACTGTTTTTT
CASRPPAGEKLFF
>-|TRBV5-6|TRBJ1-2|-
TGTGCCAGCAGCTTGAGAGGCGCCTATGGCTACACCTTC
CASSLRGAYGYTF
>TRBD2|TRBV9|TRBJ2-1|-
TGTGCCAGCACGAGACTAGCGGTAAATGAGCAGTTCTTC
CASTRLAVNEQFF
>TRBD2|TRBV5-1|TRBJ2-2|-
TGCGCCAGCAGCTTGTGGCCCGCCGGTAGCGGGAGGGCCGGAGGCGGGGAGCTGTTTTTT
CASSLWPAGSGRAGGGELFF
>TRBD2|TRBV7-6|TRBJ2-2|-
TGTGCCAGCAGCTTAGTCCAGGGAGGGACCGGGGAGCTGTTTTTT
CASSLVQGGTGELFF
>-|TRBV5-6|TRBJ2-2|-
TGTGCCAGCAGCTGGCCAGCGGGTACTACTAACACCGGGGAGCTGTTTTTT
CASSWPAGTTNTGELFF
>-|TRBV9|TRBJ1-3|-
TGTGCCTCTCAGGGTCCTGGAAACACCATATATTTT
CASQGPGNTIYF
>-|TRBV9|TRBJ1-4|once
TGTGCCAGCAGCGTAGATGCAGGCTGGGATGAAAAACTGTTTTTT
CASSVDAGWDEKLFF
>-|TRBV27|TRBJ2-7|once
TGTGCCAGCAGTCCAACTAGTTTCCCCTACGAGCAGTACTTC
CASSPTSFPYEQYF
>TRBD2|TRBV13|TRBJ2-7|-
TGTGCCAGCAGCTTAGCCCCGGGACTAGCGAGATCACACGAGCAGTACTTC
CASSLAPGLARSHEQYF
>-|TRBV2|TRBJ1-1|once
TGTGCCAGCAATAGCCAGGGCCGCGACACTGAAGCTTTCTTT
CASNSQGRDTEAFF
>-|TRBV5-1|TRBJ2-7|-
TGCGCCAGCAGCCAGACAGACCACGAGCAGTACTTC
CASSQTDHEQYF
>TRBD1|TRBV19|TRBJ2-5|-
TGTGCCAGTAGTATAAAGGGCAGGGGGCAGTCGGAGACCCAGTACTTC
CASSIKGRGQSETQYF
>TRBD1|TRBV30|TRBJ2-3|once
TGTGCCTTGGGACAGGGAAGCACAGATACGCAGTATTTT
CALGQGSTDTQYF
>-|TRBV5-1|TRBJ1-6|once
TGCGCCAGCAGCTTCGGGCAGGGAAGGTTGGATAATTCACCCCTCCACTTT
CASSFGQGRLDNSPLHF
>-|TRBV5-5|TRBJ2-1|many
TGTGCCAGCAGCTCCCACTATTGGGACTTAAGAAGGAATGAGCAGTTCTTC
CASSSHYWDLRRNEQFF
>TRBD1|TRBV7-8|TRBJ1-6|-
TGTGCCAGCAGCACCGGGACAGATAATTCACCCCTCCACTTT
CASSTGTDNSPLHF
>-|TRBV9|TRBJ2-5|-
TGTGCCAGCAGCGTCCCGTCCCCAGGGAGGGAGACCCAGTACTTC
CASSVPSPGRETQYF